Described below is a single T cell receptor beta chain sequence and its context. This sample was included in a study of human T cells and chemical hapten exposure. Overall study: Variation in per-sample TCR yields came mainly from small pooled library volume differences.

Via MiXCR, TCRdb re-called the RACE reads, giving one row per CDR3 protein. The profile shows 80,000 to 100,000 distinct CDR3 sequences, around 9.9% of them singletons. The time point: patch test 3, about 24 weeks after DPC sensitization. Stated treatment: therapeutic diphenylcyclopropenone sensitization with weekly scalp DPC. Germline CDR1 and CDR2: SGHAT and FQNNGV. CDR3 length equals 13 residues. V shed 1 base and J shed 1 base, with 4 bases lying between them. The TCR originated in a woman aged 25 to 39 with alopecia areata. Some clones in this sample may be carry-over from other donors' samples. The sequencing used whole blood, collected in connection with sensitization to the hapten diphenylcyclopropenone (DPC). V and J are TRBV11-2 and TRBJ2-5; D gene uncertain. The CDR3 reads CASSLGFQETQYF. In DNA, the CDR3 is TGTGCCAGCAGCTTAGGTTTCCAAGAGACCCAGTACTTC.